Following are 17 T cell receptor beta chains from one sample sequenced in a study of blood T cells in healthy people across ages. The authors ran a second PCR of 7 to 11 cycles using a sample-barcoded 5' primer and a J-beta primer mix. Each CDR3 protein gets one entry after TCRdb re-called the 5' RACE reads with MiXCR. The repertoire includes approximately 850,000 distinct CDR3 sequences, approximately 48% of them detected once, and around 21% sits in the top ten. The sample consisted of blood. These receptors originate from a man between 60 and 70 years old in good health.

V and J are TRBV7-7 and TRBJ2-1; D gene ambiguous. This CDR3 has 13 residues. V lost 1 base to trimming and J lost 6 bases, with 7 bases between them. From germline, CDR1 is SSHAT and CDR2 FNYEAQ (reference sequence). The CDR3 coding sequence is TGTGCCAGCAGCTTAGAGAAATCCAATGAGCAGTTCTTC. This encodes CASSLEKSNEQFF.

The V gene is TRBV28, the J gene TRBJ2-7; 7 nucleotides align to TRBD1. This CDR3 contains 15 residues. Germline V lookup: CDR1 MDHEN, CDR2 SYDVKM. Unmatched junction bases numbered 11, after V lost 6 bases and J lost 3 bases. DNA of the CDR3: TGTGCCAGCAGGGGCCAAGGGGGCGGTAACTACGAGCAGTACTTC. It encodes CASRGQGGGNYEQYF.

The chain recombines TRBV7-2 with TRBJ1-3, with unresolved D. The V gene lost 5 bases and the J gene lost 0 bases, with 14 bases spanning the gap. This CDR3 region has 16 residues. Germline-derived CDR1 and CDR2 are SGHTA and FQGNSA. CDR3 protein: CASSMGLRSSGNTIYF. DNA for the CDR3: TGTGCCAGCAGCATGGGCCTCCGGAGCTCTGGAAACACCATATATTTT.

The CDR3 region is CASSRRDRGASTEAFF. The CDR3 DNA reads as TGTGCCAGCAGTAGACGGGACAGGGGAGCGAGCACTGAAGCTTTCTTT. The rearrangement links TRBV25-1 to TRBJ1-1; TRBD1 aligns across 10 bases. The germline gives CDR1 MGHDK, CDR2 SYGVNS. Losses at the gene ends were 5 bases for V and 4 bases for J; bases not matched to a gene: 10. The CDR3 extends over 16 amino acids.

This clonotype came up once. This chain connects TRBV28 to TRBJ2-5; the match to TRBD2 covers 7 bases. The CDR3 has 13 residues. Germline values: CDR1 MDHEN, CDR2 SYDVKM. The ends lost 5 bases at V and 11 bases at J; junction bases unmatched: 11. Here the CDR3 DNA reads TGTGCCAGCAGTCGGGGCCCCCCGCGGGAGCAGTACTTC. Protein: CASSRGPPREQYF.

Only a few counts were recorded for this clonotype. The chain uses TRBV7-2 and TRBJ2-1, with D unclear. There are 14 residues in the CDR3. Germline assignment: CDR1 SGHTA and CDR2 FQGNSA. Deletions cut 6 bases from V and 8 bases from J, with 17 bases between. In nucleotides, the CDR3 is TGTGCCAGCAGTCCCGCTCGGGCCGTGGATGAGCAGTTCTTC. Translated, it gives CASSPARAVDEQFF.

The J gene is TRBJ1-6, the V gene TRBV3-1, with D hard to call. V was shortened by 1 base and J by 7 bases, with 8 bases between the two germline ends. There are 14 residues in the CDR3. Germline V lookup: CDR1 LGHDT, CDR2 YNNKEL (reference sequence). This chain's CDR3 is CASSQGKVNSPLHF. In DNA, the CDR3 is TGTGCCAGCAGCCAAGGGAAGGTGAATTCACCCCTCCACTTT.

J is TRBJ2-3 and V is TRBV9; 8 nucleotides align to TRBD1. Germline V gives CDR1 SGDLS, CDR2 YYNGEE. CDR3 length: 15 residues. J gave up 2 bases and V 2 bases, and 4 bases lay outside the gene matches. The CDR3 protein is CASSVQGALTDTQYF. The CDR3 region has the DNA TGTGCCAGCAGCGTTCAGGGGGCGCTCACAGATACGCAGTATTTT. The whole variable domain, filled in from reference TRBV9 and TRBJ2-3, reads DSGVTQTPKHLITATGQRVTLRCSPRSGDLSVYWYQQSLDQGLQFLIQYYNGEERAKGNILERFSAQQFPDLHSELNLSSLELGDSALYFCASSVQGALTDTQYFGPGTRLTVL.

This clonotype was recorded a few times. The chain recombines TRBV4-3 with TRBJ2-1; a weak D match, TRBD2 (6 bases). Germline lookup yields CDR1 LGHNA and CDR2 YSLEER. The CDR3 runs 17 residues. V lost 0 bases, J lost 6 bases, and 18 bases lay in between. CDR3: CASSQEEGTRSANEQFF. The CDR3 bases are TGCGCCAGCAGCCAAGAGGAGGGCACACGAAGCGCCAATGAGCAGTTCTTC.

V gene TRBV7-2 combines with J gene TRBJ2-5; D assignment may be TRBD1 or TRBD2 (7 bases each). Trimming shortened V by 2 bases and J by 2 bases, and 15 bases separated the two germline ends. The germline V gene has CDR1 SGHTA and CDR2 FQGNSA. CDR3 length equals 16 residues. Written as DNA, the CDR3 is TGTGCCAGCAGCTTACCACCAGGGGGGGGACAAGAGACCCAGTACTTC. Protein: CASSLPPGGGQETQYF. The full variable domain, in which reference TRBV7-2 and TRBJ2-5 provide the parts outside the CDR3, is GAGVSQSPSNKVTEKGKDVELRCDPISGHTALYWYRQSLGQGLEFLIYFQGNSAPDKSGLPSDRFSAERTGGSVSTLTIQRTQQEDSAVYLCASSLPPGGGQETQYFGPGTRLLVL.

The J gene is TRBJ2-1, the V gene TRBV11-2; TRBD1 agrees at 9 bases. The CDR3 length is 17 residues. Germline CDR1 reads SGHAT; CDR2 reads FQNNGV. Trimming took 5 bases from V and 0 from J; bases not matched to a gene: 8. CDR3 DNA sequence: TGTGCCAGCAGCAAAACAGGGGGCCAAAGCTCCTACAATGAGCAGTTCTTC. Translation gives CASSKTGGQSSYNEQFF.

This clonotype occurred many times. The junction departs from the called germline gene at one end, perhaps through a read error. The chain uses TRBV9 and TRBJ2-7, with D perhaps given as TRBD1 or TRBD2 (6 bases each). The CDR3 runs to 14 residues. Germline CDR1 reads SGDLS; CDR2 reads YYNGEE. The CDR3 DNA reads TGTGCCAGCAGCGAACACGAGGGGGGCTACGGGCAGTACTTC. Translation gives CASSEHEGGYGQYF.

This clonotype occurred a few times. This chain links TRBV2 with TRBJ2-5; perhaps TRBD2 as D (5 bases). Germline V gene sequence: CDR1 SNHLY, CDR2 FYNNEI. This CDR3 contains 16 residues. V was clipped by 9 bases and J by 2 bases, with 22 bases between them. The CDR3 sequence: CASYPTGEGGQETQYF. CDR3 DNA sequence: TGTGCCAGTTACCCGACTGGAGAGGGTGGGCAAGAGACCCAGTACTTC.

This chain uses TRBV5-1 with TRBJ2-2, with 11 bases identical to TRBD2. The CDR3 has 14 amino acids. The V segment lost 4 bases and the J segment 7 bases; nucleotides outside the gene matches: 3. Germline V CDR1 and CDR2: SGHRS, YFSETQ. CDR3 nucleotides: TGCGCCAGCAGCCCAGGGACTAGCGGCGGGGAGCTGTTTTTT. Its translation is CASSPGTSGGELFF.

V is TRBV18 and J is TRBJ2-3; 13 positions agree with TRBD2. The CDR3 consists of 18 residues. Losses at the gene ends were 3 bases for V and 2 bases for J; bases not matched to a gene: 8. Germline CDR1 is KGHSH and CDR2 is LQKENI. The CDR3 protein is CASSPTLGLAGDTDTQYF. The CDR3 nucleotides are TGTGCCAGCTCACCGACACTCGGACTAGCGGGGGACACAGATACGCAGTATTTT.

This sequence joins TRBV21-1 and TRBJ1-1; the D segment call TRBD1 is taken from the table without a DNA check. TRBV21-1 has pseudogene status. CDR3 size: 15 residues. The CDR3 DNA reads TGTGCCAGCACCCCCTGTAGGGAGGCGAACACTGAAGCTTTCTTT. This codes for CASTPCREANTEAFF.

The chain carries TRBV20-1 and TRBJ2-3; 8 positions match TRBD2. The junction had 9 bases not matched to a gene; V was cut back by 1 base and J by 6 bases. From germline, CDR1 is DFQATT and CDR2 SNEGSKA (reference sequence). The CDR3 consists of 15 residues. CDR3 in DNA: TGCAGTGCTAGAGTACTAGCGGCTGGCCTGGATACGCAGTATTTT. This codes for CSARVLAAGLDTQYF.